This T cell receptor (beta chain) came from a study of blood T cell repertoires in COVID-19. About the research overall: Samples taken during acute and convalescent COVID-19 were collected in the United States, Italy and Spain. Sample material is recorded as cDNA or gDNA derived from T cells, B-cell-depleted T cells, or PBMCs.

The CDR3 covers 16 residues. Germline V lookup: CDR1 LGHDT, CDR2 YNNKEL (reference sequence). Trimming cost V 4 bases and J 4 bases; bases outside gene matches: 11. Per the authors' pipeline: Estimates of nucleated cell counts were drawn from the amplification of reference gene primers. Sequenced by immunoSEQ multiplex PCR; TCRdb stores in-frame clones only, minus some. V and J calls and clone size are as listed in that table; D and trimming were resolved from the DNA. The data hold 150,000 to 200,000 clones, with about 90% observed a single time. The sequence came from a woman in her seventies with acute or convalescent COVID-19. The sequenced sample consisted of peripheral blood. The J gene is TRBJ1-1, the V gene TRBV3-1 (or the pseudogene TRBV3-2), with TRBD1 identical over 8 bases. Here the CDR3 reads CASSRPGTGRGTEAFF. CDR3 DNA: TGTGCCAGCAGCCGTCCCGGGACAGGACGGGGCACTGAAGCTTTCTTT.